This T cell receptor (beta chain) was identified in a study of T cell changes during pregnancy in multiple sclerosis (dated by TCRdb to between 2019 and 2020). Describing the broader study: The study examined how the T cell repertoire changed over the course of pregnancy in women with multiple sclerosis.

Library generation was performed with the immunoSEQ multiplex PCR assay. Here the immuneACCESS table is served through TCRdb, limited to in-frame sequences with V and J called. Missing clones are a known gap in these copies; in checked studies unresolved V genes cover under half, and the rest lacks a known reason. Present in this sample are some 38,000 clones, 94% of which were seen just once. The ten biggest clones cover around 0.4% of the sample. A note on this clone: Which antigen it targets is not known. The sample holds no much larger clone one base away, and base qualities are not on file.

The CDR3 covers 16 residues, taking in both the cysteine and the phenylalanine. Of the read, only the CDR3 DNA is kept; its 48 bases are in frame from base 1. From a lookup of the germline V gene (reference sequence), CDR1 and CDR2 are SGHNT and YYREEE. V was cut back by 1 base and J by 7 bases, leaving a gap of 19 bases between them. The chain is made from TRBV5-4 and TRBJ2-3; the D gene is possibly TRBD2, with 5 bases matching. The material was CD4+ T cells from peripheral blood mononuclear cells, obtained in the second trimester of pregnancy. This clonotype was obtained from a female donor with multiple sclerosis, enrolled in a pregnancy study. The DNA is as follows: TGTGCCAGCAGCTTGTCCGCGACACTCTCCGGGAATACGCAGTATTTT. It specifies CASSLSATLSGNTQYF.